This paragraph covers one TCR beta chain sequence. Its antigen remains unknown. Germline V gives CDR1 SGHAT, CDR2 FQNNGV. This CDR3 has 18 residues. The trim removed 8 bases at V and 1 base at J, leaving 14 bases unmatched. The sample belongs to a study of cytomegalovirus exposure and HLA in healthy donors. A multiplex PCR was run with 60 Vbeta primers and 13 Jbeta primers. Measured with immunoSEQ multiplex PCR; TCRdb has only the in-frame clones, and not every one. The sample holds over 95,000 clones, approximately 80% seen once. The study, taken as a whole, reports: When analyzed later, a missense DCLRE1C variant was found to be linked to TCR beta V- and J-gene trimming.

The rearrangement uses TRBV11-2 and TRBJ1-6; 7 bases map to TRBD1. Sequenced material: PBMCs. The source of this sequence is a middle-aged man in good health and CMV-seropositive. CDR3: CASCLTGQGVSYNSPLHF. CDR3 sequence (DNA): TGTGCCAGCTGCCTTACAGGGCAGGGGGTATCCTATAATTCACCCCTCCACTTT. Based on the CDR3 plus reference TRBV11-2 and TRBJ1-6, the full variable domain is EAGVAQSPRYKIIEKRQSVAFWCNPISGHATLYWYQQILGQGPKLLIQFQNNGVVDDSQLPKDRFSAERLKGVDSTLKIQPAKLEDSAVYLCASCLTGQGVSYNSPLHFGNGTRLTVT.